These 20 T cell receptor beta chains were all obtained from the same sample, sequenced in a study of PD-1 blockade in classical Hodgkin lymphoma. Following autologous stem cell transplantation, relapse occurred in every patient, and exposure to brentuximab vedotin varied. Generated by immunoSEQ multiplex PCR, the TCRdb table keeps only in-frame clones and is missing some. The sample comprises roughly 150,000 clones, around 73% of which are singletons, and about 9.3% rests with the top ten. The sequenced sample was peripheral blood mononuclear cells (PBMCs), obtained before the second cycle of nivolumab. Every receptor here comes from a human donor with classical Hodgkin lymphoma.

In this sample, this clone turned up once. Other DNA sequences in the same sample also yield this CDR3. V usage is TRBV10-3 and J usage is TRBJ1-4; D gene unclear. The CDR3 sequence is 16 residues long. Germline values: CDR1 ENHRY, CDR2 SYGVKD. V was trimmed by 0 bases and J by 2 bases, leaving 10 bases between them. The CDR3 DNA reads TGTGCCATCAGTGAGTCGACTCGAGCGACTAATGAAAAACTGTTTTTT. Amino acid sequence: CAISESTRATNEKLFF.

CDR3 sequence reads: CASTGGTLKGYTF. The CDR3 DNA follows: TGTGCCAGTACTGGGGGGACCCTTAAGGGCTACACCTTC. This sequence joins TRBV19 and TRBJ1-2, with D perhaps matching TRBD1 (5 bases). Germline V gene lookup returns CDR1 LNHDA and CDR2 SQIVND (reference sequence). This CDR3 has 13 residues. Trimming stripped 7 bases from V and 8 bases from J, with 17 bases between. Drawing the rest from reference TRBV19 and TRBJ1-2, the complete variable domain is DGGITQSPKYLFRKEGQNVTLSCEQNLNHDAMYWYRQDPGQGLRLIYYSQIVNDFQKGDIAEGYSVSREKKESFPLTVTSAQKNPTAFYLCASTGGTLKGYTFGSGTRLTVV.

As concerns this clone: The junction does not match germline at one end; this may be a read error. The gene calls are TRBV5-1 and TRBJ2-7; 7 nucleotides agree with TRBD2. This CDR3 has 15 residues. Germline V gene sequence: CDR1 SGHRS, CDR2 YFSETQ. DNA for the CDR3: TGTGCCAGCAGCTTTGTAACTAGCGTCGCCTACGAGCAGTACTTC. Translated, it gives CASSFVTSVAYEQYF.

This clone was detected once. This chain uses TRBV28 with TRBJ1-4, with D possibly matching TRBD1 (5 bases). The CDR3 runs to 14 residues. V was cut by 6 bases and J by 8 bases, with 16 bases left in between. From germline, CDR1 is MDHEN and CDR2 SYDVKM. The CDR3 DNA sequence: TGTGCCAGCAGGAAAGCAGGGAGGACGGAAAAACTGTTTTTT. Translation: CASRKAGRTEKLFF.

The V gene is TRBV7-2, the J gene TRBJ2-7; D perhaps matches TRBD2 (5 bases). The CDR3 is made up of 15 amino acids. V was clipped by 5 bases and J by 3 bases, with 17 bases between them. Germline values: CDR1 SGHTA, CDR2 FQGNSA. The CDR3 nucleotides read TGTGCCAGCAGCCAAGATTCGGGGAACTTCTACGAGCAGTACTTC. Its protein is CASSQDSGNFYEQYF.

This clone was picked up one time. The rearrangement uses TRBV7-2 and TRBJ2-5; D gene uncertain. CDR1 is SGHTA and CDR2 is FQGNSA in the germline V gene. V gave up 1 base and J gave up 1 base, with 4 bases separating them. This CDR3 has 13 amino acids. In nucleotides, the CDR3 is TGTGCCAGCAGCTTAGGGACCCAAGAGACCCAGTACTTC. Protein product: CASSLGTQETQYF.

The V gene is TRBV6-5, the J gene TRBJ1-1; TRBD1 matches at 8 bases. Unmatched junction bases numbered 8, after V lost 4 bases and J lost 4 bases. CDR1 is MNHEY, CDR2 SVGAGI, per germline. The CDR3 spans 15 residues. Written as DNA, the CDR3 is TGTGCCAGCAGTTCCCCTAGGACAGGGAGCACTGAAGCTTTCTTT. Translated, it gives CASSSPRTGSTEAFF.

This chain uses TRBV6-4 with TRBJ1-5, with a possible D match to TRBD1 (6 bases). V lost 5 bases and J 4 bases, leaving 9 bases between the germline ends. Germline CDR1 and CDR2: MRHNA and SNTAGT. This CDR3 is 13 amino acids long. Written as DNA, the CDR3 is TGTGCCAGCAGTCAGGGGCGGAATCAGCCCCAGCATTTT. As protein: CASSQGRNQPQHF.

This clone has only one observation. V gene TRBV6-5 combines with J gene TRBJ1-6; no definite D call. This CDR3 has 13 residues. Per the germline V gene, CDR1 is MNHEY and CDR2 is SVGAGI. The V end was cut by 6 bases, the J end by 6 bases, with 9 bases between. Here the CDR3 reads CASRGGRNSPLHF. The CDR3 DNA sequence: TGTGCCAGCAGGGGCGGGCGTAATTCACCCCTCCACTTT.

The rearrangement joins TRBV10-3 to TRBJ2-1; 9 nucleotides agree with TRBD1. CDR1 and CDR2 from the germline V gene are ENHRY and SYGVKD. This CDR3 comprises 14 residues. V shed 5 bases and J 7 bases; nucleotides not matched to a gene: 6. The CDR3 loop is CAISMTGGPNEQFF. The CDR3 DNA sequence: TGTGCCATCAGTATGACAGGGGGACCGAATGAGCAGTTCTTC.

The rearrangement uses TRBV1 and TRBJ1-4. TRBV1 has pseudogene status. This CDR3 has 12 residues. CDR3 in DNA: TGCACTAGAGGGACGTGTAATGAAAAACTGTTTTTT. Its translation: CTRGTCNEKLFF.

The V call is TRBV28, the J call TRBJ2-7, with D hard to call. The CDR3 sequence is 13 residues long. V shed 3 bases and J shed 5 bases, with 11 bases lying between them. Germline CDR1 MDHEN, CDR2 SYDVKM. The CDR3 loop reads CASSFWPGDEQYF. The CDR3 DNA reads as TGTGCCAGCAGTTTTTGGCCTGGGGACGAGCAGTACTTC.

The CDR3 region is CAVGPQGAKTQYF. The CDR3 DNA sequence: TGTGCCGTCGGACCCCAGGGGGCTAAGACCCAGTACTTC. V is TRBV19 and J is TRBJ2-5, with 8 nucleotides matching TRBD1. Germline CDR1 is LNHDA and CDR2 is SQIVND (reference sequence). CDR3 length: 13 amino acids. The junction had 11 bases not matched to a gene; V was cut back by 11 bases and J by 6 bases.

DNA of the CDR3: TGCGCCAGCAGCCAAGACTCCGCGCGGCCTAGCGGGAGGTGGGATACGCAGTATTTT. Its translation is CASSQDSARPSGRWDTQYF. V is TRBV4-1 and J is TRBJ2-3; 11 positions match TRBD2. Germline V gene sequence: CDR1 MGHRA, CDR2 YSYEKL. The V and J ends lost 0 bases and 6 bases, in that order; junction bases with no gene match: 14. CDR3 length equals 19 residues.

The chain has TRBV30 and TRBJ2-1; TRBD2 aligns across 8 bases. The CDR3 has 13 residues. V was pared by 5 bases and J by 7 bases, with 7 bases of the junction left unmatched. Germline V lookup: CDR1 GTSNPN, CDR2 SVGIG (reference sequence). CDR3 bases: TGTGCCTGGGATCCGGCTAGCGGGAATGAGCAGTTCTTC. Encoded protein: CAWDPASGNEQFF. Together with reference TRBV30 and TRBJ2-1, the CDR3 gives the full variable domain: SQTIHQWPATLVQPVGSPLSLECTVEGTSNPNLYWYRQAAGRGLQLLFYSVGIGQISSEVPQNLSASRPQDRQFILSSKKLLLSDSGFYLCAWDPASGNEQFFGPGTRLTVL.

The count of this clone is one. The chain joins TRBV28 to TRBJ1-2, with D unclear. The germline V gene has CDR1 MDHEN and CDR2 SYDVKM. The V end was cut by 7 bases, the J end by 2 bases, with 8 bases between. The length of the CDR3 is 12 residues. CDR3 DNA: TGTGCCAGCAATAATCAGAACTATGGCTACACCTTC. Translated, it gives CASNNQNYGYTF.

This clone was counted between two and nine times. The gene calls are TRBV4-1 and TRBJ2-3; 7 bases are a match to TRBD1. V was pared by 5 bases and J by 0 bases, with 8 bases of the junction left unmatched. This CDR3 contains 16 residues. Germline-derived CDR1 and CDR2 are MGHRA and YSYEKL. This chain's CDR3 is CASSYRDSASTDTQYF. CDR3 nucleotides: TGCGCCAGCAGCTACCGGGACAGTGCTAGCACAGATACGCAGTATTTT.

V is TRBV7-8 and J is TRBJ2-7; TRBD1 matches at 10 bases. V lost 5 bases to trimming and J lost 4 bases; unmatched junction nucleotides: 8. The length of the CDR3 is 15 residues. Germline V gives CDR1 SGHVS, CDR2 FQNEAQ. CDR3 amino acids: CASSNGDRGRYEQYF. DNA for the CDR3: TGTGCCAGCAGCAACGGGGACAGGGGAAGGTACGAGCAGTACTTC.

The rearrangement links TRBV21-1 to TRBJ2-3. TRBV21-1 is described as a pseudogene. This CDR3 has 19 amino acids. DNA of the CDR3: TGTGCCAGCAGTCAAGCGGTGGTGGGGGGCCAGGATCGCACAGATACGCAGTATTTT. It codes for CASSQAVVGGQDRTDTQYF.

The table lists this clone with a few counts. The chain joins TRBV6-1 to TRBJ2-1; TRBD2 agrees at 10 bases. Germline V gene data show CDR1 as MNHNS and CDR2 as SASEGT. The CDR3 contains 15 residues. Trimming took 2 bases from V and 7 from J; bases not matched to a gene: 5. CDR3 protein: CASSERTSGLNEQFF. CDR3 nucleotide sequence: TGTGCCAGCAGTGAACGGACTAGCGGTCTTAATGAGCAGTTCTTC.